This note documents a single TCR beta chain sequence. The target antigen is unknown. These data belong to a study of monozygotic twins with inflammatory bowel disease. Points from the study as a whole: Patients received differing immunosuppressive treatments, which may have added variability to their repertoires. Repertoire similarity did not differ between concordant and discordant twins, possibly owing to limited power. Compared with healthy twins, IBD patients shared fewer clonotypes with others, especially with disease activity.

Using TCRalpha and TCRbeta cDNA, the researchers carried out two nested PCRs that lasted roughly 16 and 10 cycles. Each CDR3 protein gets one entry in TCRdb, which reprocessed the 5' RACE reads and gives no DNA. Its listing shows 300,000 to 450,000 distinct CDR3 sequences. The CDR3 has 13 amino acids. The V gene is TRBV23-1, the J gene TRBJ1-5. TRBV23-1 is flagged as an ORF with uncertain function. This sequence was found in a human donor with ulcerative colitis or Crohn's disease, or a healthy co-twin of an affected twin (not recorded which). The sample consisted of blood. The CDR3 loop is CASSDFGDQPQHF.